Following are 25 T cell receptor beta chains from one sample sequenced in a study of T cell changes during pregnancy in multiple sclerosis. Sequenced by immunoSEQ multiplex PCR; TCRdb stores in-frame clones only, minus some. Of about 54,000 clones in the sample, 70% to 90% were seen once. The sample consisted of CD4+ T cells from peripheral blood mononuclear cells, taken in the first trimester of pregnancy. Receptors were obtained from a female donor with multiple sclerosis, enrolled in a pregnancy study.

V and J are TRBV6-6 and TRBJ1-3; D is uncertain. The CDR3 contains 15 residues. Trimming shortened V by 7 bases and J by 0 bases, and 13 bases separated the two germline ends. The V gene's germline CDR1 is MNHNY and CDR2 SVGAGI (reference sequence). The CDR3 region is CASTQLRNSGNTIYF. The CDR3 DNA follows: TGTGCCAGCACCCAATTGCGGAACTCTGGAAACACCATATATTTT.

In this sample, this clone turned up once. The chain has TRBV5-1 and TRBJ2-3; no reliable D call. Germline assignment: CDR1 SGHRS and CDR2 YFSETQ. Trimming pared 3 bases from V and 0 bases from J, leaving 17 bases between. This CDR3 has 17 residues. CDR3 nucleotides: TGCGCCAGCAGCTCCCCTTCAGGCATTTCTAGCACAGATACGCAGTATTTT. Encoded protein: CASSSPSGISSTDTQYF. Combining the CDR3 with reference TRBV5-1 and TRBJ2-3 gives the whole variable domain KAGVTQTPRYLIKTRGQQVTLSCSPISGHRSVSWYQQTPGQGLQFLFEYFSETQRNKGNFPGRFSGRQFSNSRSEMNVSTLELGDSALYLCASSSPSGISSTDTQYFGPGTRLTVL.

The chain employs TRBV5-6 and TRBJ2-7, with TRBD2 matching 14 bases. V shed 4 bases and J 5 bases; nucleotides not matched to a gene: 8. Germline loops: CDR1 SGHDT, CDR2 YYEEEE. The CDR3 length is 16 residues. Written as DNA, the CDR3 is TGTGCCAGCAGCGGTAACGGACTAGCGGGAGGTGACGAGCAGTACTTC. Protein sequence: CASSGNGLAGGDEQYF. Using reference TRBV5-6 and TRBJ2-7 for the parts outside the CDR3, the full variable domain is DAGVTQSPTHLIKTRGQQVTLRCSPKSGHDTVSWYQQALGQGPQFIFQYYEEEERQRGNFPDRFSGHQFPNYSSELNVNALLLGDSALYLCASSGNGLAGGDEQYFGPGTRLTVT.

This chain uses TRBV25-1 with TRBJ2-7; a possible D gene is TRBD1 (7 bases). Germline V gives CDR1 MGHDK, CDR2 SYGVNS. This CDR3 is built from 15 residues. Deletions cut 6 bases from V and 0 bases from J, with 15 bases between. CDR3 DNA: TGTGCCAGCAGCGGGGCGGGACAGAGCTCCTACGAGCAGTACTTC. This gives the protein CASSGAGQSSYEQYF.

This chain joins TRBV7-2 and TRBJ1-2; 8 nucleotides line up with TRBD1. V trimming: 7 bases; J trimming: 0 bases; junction bases outside the gene matches: 10. Germline V lookup: CDR1 SGHTA, CDR2 FQGNSA. The CDR3 has 16 residues. The CDR3 coding sequence is TGTGCCAGCACCCGTATGGGGACAGGAGCTAACTATGGCTACACCTTC. Translation gives CASTRMGTGANYGYTF.

The V call is TRBV18, the J call TRBJ1-3; D perhaps matches TRBD1 (5 bases). The CDR3 spans 16 residues. V gave up 1 base and J gave up 0 bases, with 10 bases separating them. Germline assignment: CDR1 KGHSH and CDR2 LQKENI. The CDR3 DNA reads TGTGCCAGCTCACCACGTATTGACAGCTCTGGAAACACCATATATTTT. Amino acid sequence: CASSPRIDSSGNTIYF.

V usage is TRBV29-1 and J usage is TRBJ1-1; 7 nucleotides agree with TRBD1. This CDR3 has 11 amino acids. Unmatched junction bases numbered 5, after V lost 8 bases and J lost 5 bases. Per germline, CDR1 SQVTM and CDR2 ANQGSEA. For the CDR3, the DNA is TGCAGCCCGAACAGGGGTACTGAAGCTTTCTTT. Residues: CSPNRGTEAFF.

This CDR3 reads CASSVVPGEKLFF. The CDR3 region has the DNA TGTGCCAGCAGCGTAGTCCCAGGTGAAAAACTGTTTTTT. The gene calls are TRBV9 and TRBJ1-4; D call uncertain. Deletions cut 0 bases from V and 7 bases from J, with 7 bases between. The germline V gene encodes CDR1 SGDLS and CDR2 YYNGEE. The CDR3 covers 13 residues. The whole variable domain, filled in from reference TRBV9 and TRBJ1-4, reads DSGVTQTPKHLITATGQRVTLRCSPRSGDLSVYWYQQSLDQGLQFLIQYYNGEERAKGNILERFSAQQFPDLHSELNLSSLELGDSALYFCASSVVPGEKLFFGSGTQLSVL.

The V gene is TRBV6-6, the J gene TRBJ1-1; D is possibly TRBD1 (5 bases). Germline loops: CDR1 MNHNY, CDR2 SVGAGI (reference sequence). The CDR3 contains 14 residues. Trimming cost V 6 bases and J 2 bases, with 13 bases left between them. CDR3 in amino acids: CASRGREINTEAFF. Written as DNA, the CDR3 is TGTGCCAGCAGAGGCAGGGAAATTAACACTGAAGCTTTCTTT.

This clone has only one observation. The chain links TRBV14 to TRBJ1-2; 7 bases are a match to TRBD1. The CDR3 spans 20 residues. Looked up from germline, CDR1 is SGHDN and CDR2 is FVKESK. The trim removed 3 bases at V and 5 bases at J, leaving 24 bases unmatched. The CDR3 reads CASSHRTGTQLSRSKYGYTF. CDR3 DNA sequence: TGTGCCAGCAGCCACCGGACAGGAACCCAGCTTAGCCGATCCAAATATGGCTACACCTTC.

The chain uses TRBV5-1 and TRBJ2-3, with a weak D call TRBD2 (6 bases). CDR1 and CDR2 from the germline V gene are SGHRS and YFSETQ. The CDR3 consists of 14 residues. The germline V and J ends were trimmed by 2 bases and 0 bases, with 7 bases remaining between them. This CDR3 is CASSFGTSTDTQYF. The CDR3 region has the DNA TGCGCCAGCAGCTTTGGGACTAGCACAGATACGCAGTATTTT.

The CDR3 bases are TGTGCCAGCTCACCAATCGTCCCGGGACTAGCGGGGTTAGCCTACGAGCAGTACTTC. Translation: CASSPIVPGLAGLAYEQYF. The chain combines TRBV18 with TRBJ2-7, with 13 bases lining up with TRBD2. This CDR3 comprises 19 residues. V shed 2 bases, J shed 2 bases, and the junction held 12 bases outside the gene matches. Germline CDR1 KGHSH, CDR2 LQKENI.

The chain employs TRBV28 and TRBJ1-3, with D possibly being TRBD1 (5 bases). V lost 2 bases and J 5 bases, leaving 13 bases between the germline ends. CDR1 is MDHEN, CDR2 SYDVKM, per germline. This CDR3 has 15 residues. The CDR3 DNA reads as TGTGCCAGCAGTTTACATTCAGGGAACAGAAACACCATATATTTT. Translating it yields CASSLHSGNRNTIYF.

The chain is built from TRBV30 and TRBJ2-7; D perhaps matches TRBD2 (5 bases). V lost 1 base and J 1 base, leaving 14 bases between the germline ends. Germline-derived CDR1 and CDR2 are GTSNPN and SVGIG (reference sequence). This CDR3 contains 15 residues. The CDR3 reads CAWSAYTKRSYEQYF. CDR3 in DNA: TGTGCCTGGAGTGCCTACACTAAGCGGTCCTACGAGCAGTACTTC.

This chain joins TRBV5-5 and TRBJ2-5; 9 bases align to TRBD1. The CDR3 extends over 14 amino acids. The ends lost 4 bases at V and 2 bases at J; junction bases unmatched: 3. Germline CDR1 and CDR2: SGHKS and YYEKEE (reference sequence). CDR3 amino acids: CASSPGTGQETQYF. The CDR3, as DNA: TGTGCCAGCAGCCCAGGGACAGGGCAAGAGACCCAGTACTTC.

The chain is built from TRBV5-8 and TRBJ2-2; weak D call: TRBD1 (6 bases). The ends were cut back, 4 bases at V and 1 base at J, with 14 bases in the middle. Germline CDR1 is SGHTS and CDR2 is YDEGEE. This CDR3 comprises 16 residues. The CDR3 region is CASSPRDRRNTGELFF. CDR3 sequence (DNA): TGTGCCAGCAGCCCTAGAGACAGGCGGAACACCGGGGAGCTGTTTTTT. Full variable domain (missing parts from reference TRBV5-8 and TRBJ2-2): EAGVTQSPTHLIKTRGQQATLRCSPISGHTSVYWYQQALGLGLQFLLWYDEGEERNRGNFPPRFSGRQFPNYSSELNVNALELEDSALYLCASSPRDRRNTGELFFGEGSRLTVL.

This chain joins TRBV9 and TRBJ2-2; the match to TRBD2 covers 11 bases. Germline CDR1 reads SGDLS; CDR2 reads YYNGEE. Unmatched junction bases numbered 6, after V lost 3 bases and J lost 5 bases. CDR3 length: 16 amino acids. The CDR3 loop reads CASSGLAGGTTGELFF. CDR3 coding DNA: TGTGCCAGCAGCGGCTTAGCGGGGGGGACGACCGGGGAGCTGTTTTTT.

This chain uses TRBV28 with TRBJ1-2; 7 bases align to TRBD1. V shed 7 bases, J shed 6 bases, and the junction held 14 bases outside the gene matches. Germline CDR1 reads MDHEN; CDR2 reads SYDVKM. The CDR3 is 15 residues long. The CDR3 bases are TGTGCCAGCACCTCGGCAGGGGGGACATGGAATGGCTACACCTTC. This codes for CASTSAGGTWNGYTF.

V usage is TRBV4-1 and J usage is TRBJ2-4, with D perhaps matching TRBD1 (5 bases). The CDR3 totals 16 residues. The germline V and J ends were trimmed by 1 base and 1 base, with 11 bases remaining between them. CDR1 MGHRA and CDR2 YSYEKL come from the germline V gene. DNA of the CDR3: TGCGCCAGCAGCCAAGCTCAGGGAAACGCCAAAAACATTCAGTACTTC. Translating gives CASSQAQGNAKNIQYF.

The rearrangement links TRBV4-3 to TRBJ2-3; 9 positions match TRBD2. The CDR3 is 14 residues long. V was clipped by 6 bases and J by 2 bases; unmatched bases: 3. Germline loops: CDR1 LGHNA, CDR2 YSLEER. The CDR3 spells CASSQRGATDTQYF. As DNA, the CDR3 is TGCGCCAGCAGTCAGCGGGGGGCCACAGATACGCAGTATTTT.

This clone appeared a few times. V and J are TRBV30 and TRBJ1-2; 10 bases agree with TRBD1. This CDR3 comprises 15 residues. With V trimmed by 3 bases and J by 4 bases, 8 bases remained unmatched. Per the germline V gene, CDR1 is GTSNPN and CDR2 is SVGIG (reference sequence). The CDR3 coding sequence is TGTGCCTGGAGCCTAGACAGGGGGCGCACCTATGGCTACACCTTC. Translated: CAWSLDRGRTYGYTF.

The chain joins TRBV15 to TRBJ1-2; D not resolved. CDR1 and CDR2 (germline): LNHNV, YYDKDF (reference sequence). The CDR3 has 16 residues. V lost 1 base and J 8 bases, leaving 20 bases between the germline ends. The DNA for the CDR3 is TGTGCCACCAGCAGAGTTGGGTCATCAGGCATCAAGGGCTACACCTTC. Protein product: CATSRVGSSGIKGYTF.

This rearrangement joins TRBV5-1 to TRBJ2-1, with D possibly TRBD2 on 6 matching bases. Germline CDR1 is SGHRS and CDR2 is YFSETQ. V was clipped by 0 bases and J by 0 bases, with 10 bases between them. CDR3 length: 16 amino acids. The CDR3 DNA reads TGCGCCAGCAGCTTGGTGGGGAGGCCCTCCTACAATGAGCAGTTCTTC. As protein: CASSLVGRPSYNEQFF.

The chain couples TRBV7-6 to TRBJ2-1; 7 positions match TRBD1. Germline CDR1 reads SGHVS; CDR2 reads FNYEAQ. Trimming at V came to 6 bases and at J to 3 bases, leaving 14 bases not matched to a gene. This CDR3 contains 17 residues. The DNA of the CDR3 is TGTGCCAGCAGAAACAGGGGCGACTTTAAGGACTACAATGAGCAGTTCTTC. Translated: CASRNRGDFKDYNEQFF.

In this sample, this clone turned up once. V and J are TRBV2 and TRBJ2-7; possibly TRBD2 for D (5 bases). The germline V gene encodes CDR1 SNHLY and CDR2 FYNNEI. This CDR3 region has 12 residues. V was trimmed by 6 bases and J by 2 bases, leaving 8 bases between them. CDR3 in amino acids: CASSAGTYEQYF. The DNA for the CDR3 is TGTGCCAGCAGCGCCGGGACCTACGAGCAGTACTTC. Full variable domain (rest looked up from reference TRBV2 and TRBJ2-7): EPEVTQTPSHQVTQMGQEVILRCVPISNHLYFYWYRQILGQKVEFLVSFYNNEISEKSEIFDDQFSVERPDGSNFTLKIRSTKLEDSAMYFCASSAGTYEQYFGPGTRLTVT.